The following is a TCR beta chain sequence with its context. The antigen remains unidentified. These data originate in a study of cytomegalovirus exposure and HLA in healthy donors. Study results and limitations: CMV serostatus was the sole immune exposure data available. The authors reported that TCR beta sequences could predict HLA-A and HLA-B alleles. These predictions were accurate for most subjects in the first cohort.

With 0 bases removed from V and 2 bases from J, the gap between germline ends came to 8 bases. Germline CDR1 and CDR2: MGHRA and YSYEKL. The CDR3 loop spans 14 amino acids. In the PCR, 60 Vbeta and 13 Jbeta primers were used. Profiled with immunoSEQ multiplex PCR; TCRdb holds only in-frame clones, not every one. Of hundreds of thousands of clones in the sample, almost 70% are singletons; the top ten hold about 3%. The clonotype originates from a man aged 35-49 years in good health and CMV-seropositive. The chain carries TRBV4-1 and TRBJ2-7; D is uncertain. Sequencing was performed on PBMCs. CDR3 loop: CASSQDVIAYEQYF. CDR3 in DNA: TGCGCCAGCAGCCAAGATGTTATCGCCTACGAGCAGTACTTC.